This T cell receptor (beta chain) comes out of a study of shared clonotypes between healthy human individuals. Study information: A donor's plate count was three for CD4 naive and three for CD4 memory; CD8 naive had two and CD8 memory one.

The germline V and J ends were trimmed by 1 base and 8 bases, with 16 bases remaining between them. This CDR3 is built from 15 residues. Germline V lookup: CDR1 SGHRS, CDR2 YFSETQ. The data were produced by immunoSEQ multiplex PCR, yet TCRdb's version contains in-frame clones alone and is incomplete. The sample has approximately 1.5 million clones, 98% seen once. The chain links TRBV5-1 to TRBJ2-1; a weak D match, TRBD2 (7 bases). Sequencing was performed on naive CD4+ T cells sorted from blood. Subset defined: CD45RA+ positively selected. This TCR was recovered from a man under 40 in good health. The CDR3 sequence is CASSLRTGGPDEQFF. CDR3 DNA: TGCGCCAGCAGCTTGAGAACGGGGGGCCCCGATGAGCAGTTCTTC.